The following is a TCR beta chain sequence with its context. This clone was detected a few times. Its antigen is unknown. No much larger clonotype is one base removed from it; base qualities were not supplied. This specimen belongs to a study of blood T cell repertoires in COVID-19 (TCRdb year 2020). Looking at the study overall: Samples from collaborators originated in the United States, Italy and Spain and spanned both the acute and convalescent phases of COVID-19. The prospective study material was composed of cDNA or gDNA derived from T cells, B-cell-depleted T cells, or PBMCs. The dataset comprised deeply sampled blood TCRbeta repertoires from subjects exposed to, actively infected with, or recovered from COVID-19. The repertoires were made available in a free public database intended to serve as a resource for research on the immune response to SARS-CoV-2. The samples were drawn from two sources: the first 160 participants of the ongoing ImmuneRACE study, and fewer than 1,500 subjects contributed by 6 global collaborators. Sample metadata almost always included a de-identified subject ID, COVID-19 status, age in years and sex. Where available, HLA class I and class II types were obtained from metadata supplied by the sample provider rather than from assay-based typing.

TCRbeta CDR3 regions were amplified from genomic DNA using the immunoSEQ Assay, a bias-controlled multiplex PCR. Turning to the authors' computational methods: The number of nucleated cells in each sample was estimated from the amplification of reference gene primers within the assay. To quantify the absolute abundance of each unique TCRbeta CDR3 rearrangement, sequence reads were collapsed and filtered. For each sample, productive Simpson clonality was calculated as the square root of Simpson's diversity index over productive rearrangements. Entries here come from immuneACCESS through TCRdb and include only in-frame sequences with V and J called. Some clones fail to appear in such tables; in the studies checked, an unresolved V gene covers under half of the shortfall, and the cause of the remainder is unknown. V and J calls and clone size follow that table, whereas D and trimming were derived from the DNA. This sample has roughly 150,000 clones in its table, and roughly 84% of those were observed once. The ten largest make up about 40% of the sample.

What the study reported, not specific to this receptor: How much clinical and demographic metadata was included differed by source and by participant, and the metadata was provided uncurated.

Whole blood was collected in K2EDTA tubes by collaborating institutions according to the institutions' own protocols. Collaborator samples were shipped for TCRbeta analysis as frozen whole blood, isolated PBMCs, or DNA extracted from either sample type. Looking up the germline V gene yields CDR1 SQVTM and CDR2 ANQGSEA. Taken from cysteine to phenylalanine, the CDR3 has 12 residues. Of the read, only the CDR3 DNA is kept; its 36 bases are in frame from base 1. Deletion took 2 bases off V and 2 bases off J, with a span of 6 bases between the germline ends. The specimen sequenced was peripheral blood. This receptor was taken from a human donor in a cohort sampled during active COVID-19. Recombination joined TRBV29-1 with TRBJ1-2, with a weak D call of TRBD1 (5 bases match). Read as DNA, the sequence is TGCAGCGTTGAACGGGGGAACTATGGCTACACCTTC. The translation is CSVERGNYGYTF.